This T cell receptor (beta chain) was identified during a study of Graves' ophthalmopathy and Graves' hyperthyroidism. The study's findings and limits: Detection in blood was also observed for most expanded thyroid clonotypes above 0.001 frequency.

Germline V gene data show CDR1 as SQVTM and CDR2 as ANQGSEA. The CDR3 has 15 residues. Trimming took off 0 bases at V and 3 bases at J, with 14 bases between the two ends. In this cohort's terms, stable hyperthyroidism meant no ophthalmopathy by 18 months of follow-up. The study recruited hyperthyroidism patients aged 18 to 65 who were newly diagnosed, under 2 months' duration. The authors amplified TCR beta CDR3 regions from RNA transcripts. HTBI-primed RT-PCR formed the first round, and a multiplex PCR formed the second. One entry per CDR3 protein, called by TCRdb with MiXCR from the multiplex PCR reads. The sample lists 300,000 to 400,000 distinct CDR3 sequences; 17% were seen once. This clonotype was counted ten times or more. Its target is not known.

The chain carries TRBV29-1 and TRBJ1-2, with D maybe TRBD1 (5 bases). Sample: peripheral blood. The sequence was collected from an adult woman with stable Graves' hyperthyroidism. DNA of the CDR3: TGCAGCGTTGAAGATGTTCGCAGGGAGGACTATGGCTACACCTTC. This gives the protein CSVEDVRREDYGYTF.